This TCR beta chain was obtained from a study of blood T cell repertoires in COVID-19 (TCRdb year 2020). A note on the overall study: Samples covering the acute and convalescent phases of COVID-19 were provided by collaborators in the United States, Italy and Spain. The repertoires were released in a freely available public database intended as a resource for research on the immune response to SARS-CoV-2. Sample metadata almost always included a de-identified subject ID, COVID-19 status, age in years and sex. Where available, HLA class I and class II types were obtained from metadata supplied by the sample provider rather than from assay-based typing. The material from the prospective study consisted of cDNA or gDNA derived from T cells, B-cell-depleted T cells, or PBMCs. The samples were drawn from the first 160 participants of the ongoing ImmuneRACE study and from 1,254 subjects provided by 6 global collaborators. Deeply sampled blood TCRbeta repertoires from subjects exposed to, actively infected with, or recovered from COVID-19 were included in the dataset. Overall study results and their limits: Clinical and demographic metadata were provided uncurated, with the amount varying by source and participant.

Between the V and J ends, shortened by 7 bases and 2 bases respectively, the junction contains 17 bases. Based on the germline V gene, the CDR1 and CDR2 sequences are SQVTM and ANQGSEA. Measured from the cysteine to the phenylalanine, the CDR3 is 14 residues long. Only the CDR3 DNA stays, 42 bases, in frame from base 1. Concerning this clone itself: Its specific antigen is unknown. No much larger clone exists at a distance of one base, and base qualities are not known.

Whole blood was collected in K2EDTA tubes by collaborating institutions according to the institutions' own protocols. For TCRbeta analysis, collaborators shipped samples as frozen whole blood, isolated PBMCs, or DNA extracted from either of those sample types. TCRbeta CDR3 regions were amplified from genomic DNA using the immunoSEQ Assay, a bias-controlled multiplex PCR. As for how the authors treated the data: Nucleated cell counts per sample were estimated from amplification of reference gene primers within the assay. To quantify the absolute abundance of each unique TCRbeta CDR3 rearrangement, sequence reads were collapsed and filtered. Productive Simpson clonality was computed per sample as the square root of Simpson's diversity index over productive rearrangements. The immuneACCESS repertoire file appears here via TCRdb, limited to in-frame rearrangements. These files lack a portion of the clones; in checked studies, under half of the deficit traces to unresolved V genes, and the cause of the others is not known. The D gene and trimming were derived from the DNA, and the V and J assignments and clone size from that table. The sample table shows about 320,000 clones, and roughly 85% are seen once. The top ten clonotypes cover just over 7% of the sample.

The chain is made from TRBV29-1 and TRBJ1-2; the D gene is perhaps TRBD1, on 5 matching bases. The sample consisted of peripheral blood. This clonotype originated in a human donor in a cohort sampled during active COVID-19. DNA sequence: TGCAGCGCGAGGGTGGACATGACGAACTATGGCTACACCTTC. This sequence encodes CSARVDMTNYGYTF.